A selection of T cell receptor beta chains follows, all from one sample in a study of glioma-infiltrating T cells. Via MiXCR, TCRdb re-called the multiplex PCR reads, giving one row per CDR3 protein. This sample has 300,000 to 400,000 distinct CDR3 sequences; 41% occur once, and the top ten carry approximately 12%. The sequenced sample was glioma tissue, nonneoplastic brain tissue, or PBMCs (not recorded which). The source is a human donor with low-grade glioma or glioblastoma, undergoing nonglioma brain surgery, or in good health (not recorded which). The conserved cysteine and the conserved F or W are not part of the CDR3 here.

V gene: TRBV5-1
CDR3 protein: ASSLVTAQETQY

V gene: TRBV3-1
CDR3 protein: ASSQAPGRAAYNSPLH

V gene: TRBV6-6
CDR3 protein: ASSYTTGQETQY

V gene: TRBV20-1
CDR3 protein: SASTTSGRNTGELF

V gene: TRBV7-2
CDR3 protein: ASSRDSQSSYEQY

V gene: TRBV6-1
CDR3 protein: ASSLPGFYYGYT

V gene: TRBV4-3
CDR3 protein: ASSLTPAGGTDTQY

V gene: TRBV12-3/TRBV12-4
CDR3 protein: ASSFEKGQGKNSPLH

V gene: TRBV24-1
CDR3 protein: ATSDQDRGPQGYT

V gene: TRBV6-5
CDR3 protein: ASSYSVVSGANVLT

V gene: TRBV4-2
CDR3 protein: ASSQEPGGQEERF

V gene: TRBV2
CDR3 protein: ASSVRASSSYNEQF

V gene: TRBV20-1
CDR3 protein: SAGPPGLSYNEQF

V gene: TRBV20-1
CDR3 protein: SARRRLNTEAF

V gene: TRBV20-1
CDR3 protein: SARGETGGPEAF

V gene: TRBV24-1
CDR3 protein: ATSDGASYGYT

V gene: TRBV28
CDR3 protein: ASRSSDRGSYNEQF

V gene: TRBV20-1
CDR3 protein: SAKKGTATDTQY

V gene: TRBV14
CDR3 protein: ASSGTGVKLF

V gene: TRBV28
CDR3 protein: ASSPPGQGFYGYT

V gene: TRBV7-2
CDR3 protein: ASTPSTVKCGYT

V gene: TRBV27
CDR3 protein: ASSHTSGPYNEQF

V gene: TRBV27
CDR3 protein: ASSSFSTGATPGEAF

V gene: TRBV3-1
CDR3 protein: ASSQDPSPYNEQF

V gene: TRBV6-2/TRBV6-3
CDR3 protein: ASNDRVLEPQH

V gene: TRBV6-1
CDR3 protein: ASRYGLYSNQPQH

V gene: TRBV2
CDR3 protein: ASSEAAGVEGYT

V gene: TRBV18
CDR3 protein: ASSPGLAGLRSYEQY

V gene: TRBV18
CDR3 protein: ASSPAGIRINTDTQY

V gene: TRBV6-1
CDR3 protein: ASTRPLSANEQF

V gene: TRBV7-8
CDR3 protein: ASSLGVKGGN

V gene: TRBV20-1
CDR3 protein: SASSGRANMADTQY

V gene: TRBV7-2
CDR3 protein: SSRYDRVGTEAF

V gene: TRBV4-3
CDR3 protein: ASSQRLDGREAYEQY

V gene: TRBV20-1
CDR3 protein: SALLLAGAGDTQY

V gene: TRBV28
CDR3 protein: ASSLSSLGDTQY

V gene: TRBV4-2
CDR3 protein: ASSFWDRGYNEQF

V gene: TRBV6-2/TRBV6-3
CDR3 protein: ASSSVLDRERTQY

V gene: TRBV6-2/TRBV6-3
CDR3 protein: ASTDRVANQPQH

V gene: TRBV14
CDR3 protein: ASSQDSRVRF

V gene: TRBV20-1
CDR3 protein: SASSQGRYKEKLF

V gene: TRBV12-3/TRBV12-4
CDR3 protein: ASSPHRDLQSTDTQY

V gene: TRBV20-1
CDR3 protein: SARPDSSYNEQF

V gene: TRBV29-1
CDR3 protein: SVEELPGQGRTPQF

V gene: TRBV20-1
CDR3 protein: SARSRGFSYNEQF

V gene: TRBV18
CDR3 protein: ASSPPVSYEQY

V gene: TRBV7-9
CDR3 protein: ASTRTGTGEQN

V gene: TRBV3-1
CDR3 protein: ASSQRSQGWNNEQF

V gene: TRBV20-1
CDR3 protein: SAEAGEAF

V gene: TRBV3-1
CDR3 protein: ASSQDEAGLNLNTEAF

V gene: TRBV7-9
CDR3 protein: ASSAGQLDGYT

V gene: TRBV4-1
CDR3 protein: ASSQNREGTPNTIY

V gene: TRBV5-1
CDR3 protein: ASSSGTSGLYSYEQY

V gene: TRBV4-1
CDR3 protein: ASSHVGQGAVAF

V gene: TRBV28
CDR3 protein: ASRPPSDNEQF

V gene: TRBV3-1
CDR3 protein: ASSQVLLEKF

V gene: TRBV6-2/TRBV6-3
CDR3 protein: ASSPGRSYEQY